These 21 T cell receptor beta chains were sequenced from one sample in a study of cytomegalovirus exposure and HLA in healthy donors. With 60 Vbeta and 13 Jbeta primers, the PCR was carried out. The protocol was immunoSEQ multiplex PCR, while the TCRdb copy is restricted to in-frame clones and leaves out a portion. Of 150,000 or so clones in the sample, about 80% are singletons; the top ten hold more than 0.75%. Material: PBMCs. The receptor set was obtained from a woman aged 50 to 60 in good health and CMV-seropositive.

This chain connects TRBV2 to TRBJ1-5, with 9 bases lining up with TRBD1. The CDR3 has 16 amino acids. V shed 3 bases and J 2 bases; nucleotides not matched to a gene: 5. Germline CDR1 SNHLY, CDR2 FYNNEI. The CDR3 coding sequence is TGTGCCAGCAGTGAGGCGGGACAGGGTCGCAATCAGCCCCAGCATTTT. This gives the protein CASSEAGQGRNQPQHF.

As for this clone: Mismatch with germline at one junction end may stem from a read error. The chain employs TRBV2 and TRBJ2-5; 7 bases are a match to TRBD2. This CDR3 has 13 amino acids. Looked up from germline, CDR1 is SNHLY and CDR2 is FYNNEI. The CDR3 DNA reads TGTGCCAGCAGGTCCGGCGGGGGAGAGACCCAGCACTTC. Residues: CASRSGGGETQHF. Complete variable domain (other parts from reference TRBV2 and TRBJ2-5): EPEVTQTPSHQVTQMGQEVILRCVPISNHLYFYWYRQILGQKVEFLVSFYNNEISEKSEIFDDQFSVERPDGSNFTLKIRSTKLEDSAMYFCASRSGGGETQHFGPGTRLLVL.

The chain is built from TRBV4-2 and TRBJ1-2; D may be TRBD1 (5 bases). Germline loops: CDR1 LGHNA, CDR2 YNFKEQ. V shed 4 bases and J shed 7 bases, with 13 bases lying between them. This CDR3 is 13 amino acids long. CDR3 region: CASSPGGAGGYTF. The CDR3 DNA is TGTGCCAGCAGCCCAGGTGGGGCTGGTGGCTACACCTTC.

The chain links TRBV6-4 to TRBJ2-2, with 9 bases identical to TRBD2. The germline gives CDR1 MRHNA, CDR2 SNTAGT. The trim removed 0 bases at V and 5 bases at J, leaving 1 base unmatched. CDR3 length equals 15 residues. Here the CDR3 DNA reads TGTGCCAGCAGTGACTCTAGCGGGAGTACCGGGGAGCTGTTTTTT. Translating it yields CASSDSSGSTGELFF.

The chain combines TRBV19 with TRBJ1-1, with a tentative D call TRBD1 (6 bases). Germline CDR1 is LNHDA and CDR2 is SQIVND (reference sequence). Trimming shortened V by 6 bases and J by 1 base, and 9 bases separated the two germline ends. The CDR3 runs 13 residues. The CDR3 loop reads CASRQGRNTEAFF. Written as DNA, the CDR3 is TGTGCCAGTAGACAGGGCAGGAACACTGAAGCTTTCTTT.

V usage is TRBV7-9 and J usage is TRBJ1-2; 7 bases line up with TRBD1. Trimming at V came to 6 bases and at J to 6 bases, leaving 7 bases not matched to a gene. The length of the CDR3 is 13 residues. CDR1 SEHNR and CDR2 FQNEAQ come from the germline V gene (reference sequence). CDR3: CASSPTGAHGYTF. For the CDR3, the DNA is TGTGCCAGCAGTCCCACAGGGGCCCATGGCTACACCTTC.

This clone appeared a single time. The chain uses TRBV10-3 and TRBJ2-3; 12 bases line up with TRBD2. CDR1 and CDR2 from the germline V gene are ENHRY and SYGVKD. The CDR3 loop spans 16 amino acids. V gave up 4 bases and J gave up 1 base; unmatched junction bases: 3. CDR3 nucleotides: TGTGCCATCAGTGGGACTAGCGGGACCGGCACAGATACGCAGTATTTT. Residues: CAISGTSGTGTDTQYF.

The CDR3 here is CASSPGTSPTLEQYF. Written as DNA, the CDR3 is TGTGCCAGCAGCCCGGGGACTAGTCCTACCTTGGAGCAGTACTTC. The rearrangement joins TRBV7-6 to TRBJ2-7; 8 bases agree with TRBD2. J gave up 7 bases and V 5 bases, and 13 bases lay outside the gene matches. The CDR3 extends over 15 amino acids. The V gene's germline CDR1 is SGHVS and CDR2 FNYEAQ.

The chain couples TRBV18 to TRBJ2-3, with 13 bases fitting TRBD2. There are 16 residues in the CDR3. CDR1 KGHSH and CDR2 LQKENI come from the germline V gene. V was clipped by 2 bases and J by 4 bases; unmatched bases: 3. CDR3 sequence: CASSPITSGRADTQYF. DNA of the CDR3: TGTGCCAGCTCACCAATCACTAGCGGGAGGGCAGATACGCAGTATTTT.

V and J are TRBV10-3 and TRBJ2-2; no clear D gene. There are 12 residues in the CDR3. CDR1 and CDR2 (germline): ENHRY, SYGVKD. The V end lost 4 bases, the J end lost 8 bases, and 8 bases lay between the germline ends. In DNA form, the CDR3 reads TGTGCCATCAGTGTCCCTCCTGGGGAGCTGTTTTTT. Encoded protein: CAISVPPGELFF.

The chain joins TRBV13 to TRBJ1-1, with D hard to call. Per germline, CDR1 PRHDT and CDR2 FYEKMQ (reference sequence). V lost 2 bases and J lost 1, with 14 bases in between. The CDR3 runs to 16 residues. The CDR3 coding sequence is TGTGCCAGCAGCTTATGGCTCGGTGGGAGGAACACTGAAGCTTTCTTT. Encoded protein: CASSLWLGGRNTEAFF.

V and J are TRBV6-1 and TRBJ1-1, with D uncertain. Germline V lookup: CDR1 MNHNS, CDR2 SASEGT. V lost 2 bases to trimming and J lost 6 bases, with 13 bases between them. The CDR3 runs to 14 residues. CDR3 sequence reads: CASSERMERAEAFF. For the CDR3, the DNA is TGTGCCAGCAGTGAAAGGATGGAGAGGGCTGAAGCTTTCTTT.

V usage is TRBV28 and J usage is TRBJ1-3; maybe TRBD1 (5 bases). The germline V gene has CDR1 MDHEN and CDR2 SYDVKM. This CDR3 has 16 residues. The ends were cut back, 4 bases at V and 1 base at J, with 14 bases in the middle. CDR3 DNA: TGTGCCAGCAGTTACCTACAGGTTAAATCTGGAAACACCATATATTTT. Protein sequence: CASSYLQVKSGNTIYF.

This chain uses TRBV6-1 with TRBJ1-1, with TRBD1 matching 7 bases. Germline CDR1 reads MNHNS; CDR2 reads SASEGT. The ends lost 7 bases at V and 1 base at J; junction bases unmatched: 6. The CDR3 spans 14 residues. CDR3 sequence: CASTKGAGNTEAFF. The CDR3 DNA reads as TGTGCCAGCACGAAGGGGGCCGGGAACACTGAAGCTTTCTTT.

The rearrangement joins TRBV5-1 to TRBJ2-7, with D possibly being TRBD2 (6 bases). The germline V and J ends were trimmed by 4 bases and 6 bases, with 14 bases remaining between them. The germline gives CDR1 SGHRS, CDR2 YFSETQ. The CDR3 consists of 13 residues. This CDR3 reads CASSPQAGSEQYF. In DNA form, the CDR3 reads TGCGCCAGCAGCCCGCAAGCGGGTTCCGAGCAGTACTTC. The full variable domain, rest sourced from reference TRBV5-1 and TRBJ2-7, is KAGVTQTPRYLIKTRGQQVTLSCSPISGHRSVSWYQQTPGQGLQFLFEYFSETQRNKGNFPGRFSGRQFSNSRSEMNVSTLELGDSALYLCASSPQAGSEQYFGPGTRLTVT.

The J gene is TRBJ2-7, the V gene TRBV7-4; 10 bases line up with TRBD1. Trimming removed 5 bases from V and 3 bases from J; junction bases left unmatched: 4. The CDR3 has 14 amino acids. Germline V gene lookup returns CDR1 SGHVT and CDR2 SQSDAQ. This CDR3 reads CASSVGQGIYEQYF. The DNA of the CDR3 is TGTGCCAGCAGCGTGGGACAGGGGATCTACGAGCAGTACTTC.

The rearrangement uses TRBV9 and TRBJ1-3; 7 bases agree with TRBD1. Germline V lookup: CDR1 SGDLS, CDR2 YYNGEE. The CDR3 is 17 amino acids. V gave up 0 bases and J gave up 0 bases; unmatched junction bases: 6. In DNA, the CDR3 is TGTGCCAGCAGCGTAGGGTCTTGGGACAGCTCTGGAAACACCATATATTTT. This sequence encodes CASSVGSWDSSGNTIYF.

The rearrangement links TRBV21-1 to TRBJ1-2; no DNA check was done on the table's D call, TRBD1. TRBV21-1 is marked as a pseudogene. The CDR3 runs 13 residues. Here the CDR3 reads CASMFAGGYGYTF. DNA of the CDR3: TGTGCCAGCATGTTTGCAGGGGGCTATGGCTACACCTTC.

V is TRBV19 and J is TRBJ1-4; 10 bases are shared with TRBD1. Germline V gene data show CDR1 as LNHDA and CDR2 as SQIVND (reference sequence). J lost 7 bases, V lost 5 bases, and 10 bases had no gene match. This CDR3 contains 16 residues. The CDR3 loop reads CASSYLRQGASEKLFF. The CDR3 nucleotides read TGTGCCAGTAGTTATCTCCGACAGGGGGCAAGTGAAAAACTGTTTTTT.

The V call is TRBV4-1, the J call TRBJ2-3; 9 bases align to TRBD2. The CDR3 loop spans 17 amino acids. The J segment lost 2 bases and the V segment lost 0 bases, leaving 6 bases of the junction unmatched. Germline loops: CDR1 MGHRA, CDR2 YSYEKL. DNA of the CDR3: TGCGCCAGCAGCCAAGAATCGGCGGGGGGGATCACAGATACGCAGTATTTT. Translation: CASSQESAGGITDTQYF.

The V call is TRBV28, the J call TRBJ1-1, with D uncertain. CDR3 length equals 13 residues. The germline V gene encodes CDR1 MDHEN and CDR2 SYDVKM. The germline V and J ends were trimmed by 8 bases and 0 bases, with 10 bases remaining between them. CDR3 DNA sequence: TGTGCCAGCCTGGGAGGGCTGAACACTGAAGCTTTCTTT. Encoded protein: CASLGGLNTEAFF.